The T cell receptor beta chain described here comes from a study of blood T cell repertoires in COVID-19. As for the study in general: Some COVID-19 samples were acute and others convalescent; all came from the United States, Italy and Spain. The cDNA or gDNA used as material had been derived from T cells, B-cell-depleted T cells, or PBMCs.

Per the original data handling: Using reference gene primer amplification, nucleated cell counts were estimated. TCRdb's table, derived via immunoSEQ multiplex PCR, lists solely in-frame clones and lacks some. D and trimming were read from the DNA, whereas the V and J calls and clone size are those reported in that table. Seen here are 150,000 to 200,000 clones, around four fifths observed once, and the top ten hold roughly 9%. The germline V and J ends were trimmed by 1 base and 2 bases, with 14 bases remaining between them. Per the germline V gene, CDR1 is LNHNV and CDR2 is YYDKDF (reference sequence). CDR3 length: 17 residues.

This TCR came from a woman older than 75 with active or convalescent COVID-19. Material: peripheral blood. The genes are TRBV15 and TRBJ2-2; weak D call: TRBD2 (5 bases). The CDR3 bases are TGTGCCACCAGCAGAGGGGAGACTTTTTTTAACACCGGGGAGCTGTTTTTT. Translating gives CATSRGETFFNTGELFF.